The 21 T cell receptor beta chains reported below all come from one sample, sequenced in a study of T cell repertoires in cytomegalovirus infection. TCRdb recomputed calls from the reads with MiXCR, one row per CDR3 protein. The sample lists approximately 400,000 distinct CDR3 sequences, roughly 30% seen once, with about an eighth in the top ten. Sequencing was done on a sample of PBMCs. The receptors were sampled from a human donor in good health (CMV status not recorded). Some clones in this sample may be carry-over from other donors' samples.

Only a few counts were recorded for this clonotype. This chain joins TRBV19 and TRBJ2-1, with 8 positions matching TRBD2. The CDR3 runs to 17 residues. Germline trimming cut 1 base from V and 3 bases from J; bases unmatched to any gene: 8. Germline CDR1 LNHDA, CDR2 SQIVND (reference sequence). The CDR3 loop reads CASSIGGGRTYYNEQFF. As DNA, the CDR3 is TGTGCCAGTAGTATAGGCGGGGGGCGGACCTACTACAATGAGCAGTTCTTC.

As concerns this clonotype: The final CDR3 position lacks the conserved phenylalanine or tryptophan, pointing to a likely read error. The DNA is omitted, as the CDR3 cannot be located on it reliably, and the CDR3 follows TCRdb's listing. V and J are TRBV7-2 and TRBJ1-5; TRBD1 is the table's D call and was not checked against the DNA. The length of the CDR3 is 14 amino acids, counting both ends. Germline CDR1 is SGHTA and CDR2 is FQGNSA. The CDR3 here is CASSPGPPNQPQQL.

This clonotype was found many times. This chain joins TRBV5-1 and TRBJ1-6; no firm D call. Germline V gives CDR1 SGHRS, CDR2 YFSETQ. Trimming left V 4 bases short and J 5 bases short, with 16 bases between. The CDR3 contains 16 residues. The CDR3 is CASSAGGSPNNSPLHF. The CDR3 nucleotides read TGCGCCAGCAGCGCCGGAGGCAGTCCGAATAATTCACCCCTCCACTTT.

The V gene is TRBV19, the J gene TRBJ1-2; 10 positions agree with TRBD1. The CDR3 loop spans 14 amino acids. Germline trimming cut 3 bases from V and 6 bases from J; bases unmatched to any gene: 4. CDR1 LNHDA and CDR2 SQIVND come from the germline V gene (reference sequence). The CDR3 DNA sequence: TGTGCCAGTAGTATCCTGACAGGGGGCCATGGCTACACCTTC. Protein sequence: CASSILTGGHGYTF.

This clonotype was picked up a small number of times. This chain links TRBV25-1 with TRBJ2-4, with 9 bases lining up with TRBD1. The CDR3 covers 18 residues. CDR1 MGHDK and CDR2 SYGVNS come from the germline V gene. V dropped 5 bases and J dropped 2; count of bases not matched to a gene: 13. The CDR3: CASSLLTGQGTTKNIQYF. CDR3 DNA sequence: TGTGCCAGCAGTCTTCTAACGGGACAGGGAACCACCAAAAACATTCAGTACTTC.

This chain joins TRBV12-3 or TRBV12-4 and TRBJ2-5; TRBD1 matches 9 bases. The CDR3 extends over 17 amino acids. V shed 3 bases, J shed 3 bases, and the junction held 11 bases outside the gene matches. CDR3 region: CASSFSARGTGKETQYF. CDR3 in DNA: TGTGCCAGCAGTTTTTCGGCGAGGGGGACAGGGAAAGAGACCCAGTACTTC.

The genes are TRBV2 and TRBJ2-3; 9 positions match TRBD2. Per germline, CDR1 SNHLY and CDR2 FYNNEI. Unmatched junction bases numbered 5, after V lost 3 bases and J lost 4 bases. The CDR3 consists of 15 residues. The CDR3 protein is CASSDKGLAPDTQYF. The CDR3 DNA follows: TGTGCCAGCAGTGACAAAGGACTAGCGCCAGATACGCAGTATTTT.

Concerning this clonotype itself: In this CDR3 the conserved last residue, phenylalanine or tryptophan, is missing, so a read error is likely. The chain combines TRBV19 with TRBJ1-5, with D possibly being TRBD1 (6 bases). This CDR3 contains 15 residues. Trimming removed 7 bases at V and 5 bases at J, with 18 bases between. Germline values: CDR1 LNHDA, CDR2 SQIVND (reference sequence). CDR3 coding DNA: TGTGCCAGTACCCAGTCAGGGGTATGGCATCAGCCCCAGCATTGT. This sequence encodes CASTQSGVWHQPQHC.

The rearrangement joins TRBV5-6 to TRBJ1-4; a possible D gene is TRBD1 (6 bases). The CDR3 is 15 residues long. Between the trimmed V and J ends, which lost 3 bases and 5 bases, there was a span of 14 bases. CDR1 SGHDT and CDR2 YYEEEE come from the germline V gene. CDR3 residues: CASSSRQDPNEKLFF. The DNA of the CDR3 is TGTGCCAGCAGCTCGAGACAGGACCCAAATGAAAAACTGTTTTTT.

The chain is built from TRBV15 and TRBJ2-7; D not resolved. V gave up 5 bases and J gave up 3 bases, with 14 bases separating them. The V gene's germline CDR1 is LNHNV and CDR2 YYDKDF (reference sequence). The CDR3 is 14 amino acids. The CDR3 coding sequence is TGTGCCACCAGCCCAGAGGTACATTTCTACGAGCAGTACTTC. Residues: CATSPEVHFYEQYF.

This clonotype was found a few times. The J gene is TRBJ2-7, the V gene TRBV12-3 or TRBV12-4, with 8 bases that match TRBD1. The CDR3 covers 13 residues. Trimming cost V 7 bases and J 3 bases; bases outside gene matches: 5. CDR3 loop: CASTRQGHYEQYF. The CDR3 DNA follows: TGTGCCAGCACCCGACAGGGGCACTACGAGCAGTACTTC.

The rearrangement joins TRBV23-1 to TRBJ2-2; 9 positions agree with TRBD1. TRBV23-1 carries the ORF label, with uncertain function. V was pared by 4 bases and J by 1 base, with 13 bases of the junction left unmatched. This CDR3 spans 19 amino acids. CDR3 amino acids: CASSLGSLWDRVNTGELFF. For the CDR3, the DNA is TGCGCCAGCAGTCTGGGAAGTTTGTGGGACAGGGTGAACACCGGGGAGCTGTTTTTT.

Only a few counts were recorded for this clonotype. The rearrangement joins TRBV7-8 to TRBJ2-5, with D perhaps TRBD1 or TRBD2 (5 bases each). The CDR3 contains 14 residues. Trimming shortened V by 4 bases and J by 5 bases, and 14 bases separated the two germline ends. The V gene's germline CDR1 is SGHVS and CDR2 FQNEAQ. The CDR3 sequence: CASSWGGPLETQYF. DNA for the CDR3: TGTGCCAGCAGCTGGGGCGGGCCCCTGGAGACCCAGTACTTC. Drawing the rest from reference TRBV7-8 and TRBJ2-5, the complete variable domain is GAGVSQSPRYKVAKRGQDVALRCDPISGHVSLFWYQQALGQGPEFLTYFQNEAQLDKSGLPSDRFFAERPEGSVSTLKIQRTQQEDSAVYLCASSWGGPLETQYFGPGTRLLVL.

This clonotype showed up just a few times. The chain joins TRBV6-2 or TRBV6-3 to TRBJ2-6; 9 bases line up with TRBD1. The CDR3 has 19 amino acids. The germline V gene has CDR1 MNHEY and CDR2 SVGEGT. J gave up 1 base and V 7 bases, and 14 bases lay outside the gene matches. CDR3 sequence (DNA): TGTGCCAGCACCCCGAGTATGGACAGGGGCCTATCTGGGGCCAACGTCCTGACTTTC. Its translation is CASTPSMDRGLSGANVLTF.

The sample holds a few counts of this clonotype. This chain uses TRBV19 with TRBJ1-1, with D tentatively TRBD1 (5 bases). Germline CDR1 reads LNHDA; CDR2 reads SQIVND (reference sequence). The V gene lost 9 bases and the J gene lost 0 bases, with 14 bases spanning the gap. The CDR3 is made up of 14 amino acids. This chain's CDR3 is CASRGRLLNTEAFF. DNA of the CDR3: TGTGCCAGCCGGGGCAGACTTTTGAACACTGAAGCTTTCTTT.

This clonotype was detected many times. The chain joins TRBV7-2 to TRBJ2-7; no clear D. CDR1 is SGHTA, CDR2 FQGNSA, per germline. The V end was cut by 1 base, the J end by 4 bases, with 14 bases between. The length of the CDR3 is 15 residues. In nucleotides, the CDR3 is TGTGCCAGCAGCTTAGGTGCTCTACACACTTACGAGCAGTACTTC. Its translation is CASSLGALHTYEQYF.

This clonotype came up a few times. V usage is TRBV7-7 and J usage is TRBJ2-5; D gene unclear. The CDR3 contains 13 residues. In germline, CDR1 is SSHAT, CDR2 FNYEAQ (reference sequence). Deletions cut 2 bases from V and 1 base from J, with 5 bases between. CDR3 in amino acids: CASSLNTQETQYF. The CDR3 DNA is TGTGCCAGCAGCTTAAACACCCAAGAGACCCAGTACTTC. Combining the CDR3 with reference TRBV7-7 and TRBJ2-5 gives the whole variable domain GAGVSQSPRYKVTKRGQDVTLRCDPISSHATLYWYQQALGQGPEFLTYFNYEAQPDKSGLPSDRFSAERPEGSISTLTIQRTEQRDSAMYRCASSLNTQETQYFGPGTRLLVL.

The CDR3 sequence is CASSLAGKNSPLHF. The CDR3 DNA reads TGTGCCAGCAGCTTAGCAGGGAAGAATTCACCCCTCCACTTT. The chain joins TRBV7-3 to TRBJ1-6; possibly TRBD1 for D (5 bases). The germline V and J ends were trimmed by 2 bases and 7 bases, with 9 bases remaining between them. CDR3 size: 14 residues. Germline V gene sequence: CDR1 SGHTA, CDR2 FQGTGA.

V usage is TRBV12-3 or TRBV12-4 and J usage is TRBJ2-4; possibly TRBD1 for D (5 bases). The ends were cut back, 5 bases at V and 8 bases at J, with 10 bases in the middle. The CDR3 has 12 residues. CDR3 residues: CASSPGRHIQYF. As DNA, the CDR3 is TGTGCCAGCAGTCCAGGGCGGCACATTCAGTACTTC.

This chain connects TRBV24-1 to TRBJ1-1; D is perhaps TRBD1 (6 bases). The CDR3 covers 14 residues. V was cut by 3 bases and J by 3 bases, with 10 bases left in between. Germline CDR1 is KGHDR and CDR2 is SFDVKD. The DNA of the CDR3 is TGTGCCACCAGTGATCGGGGGGCGCACACTGAAGCTTTCTTT. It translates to CATSDRGAHTEAFF.

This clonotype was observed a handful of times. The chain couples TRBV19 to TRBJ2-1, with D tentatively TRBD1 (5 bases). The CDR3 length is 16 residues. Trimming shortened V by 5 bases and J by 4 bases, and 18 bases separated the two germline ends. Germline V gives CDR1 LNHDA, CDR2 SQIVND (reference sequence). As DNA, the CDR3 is TGTGCCAGTAGTTTGACAGCCCTGGGGCTTTACAATGAGCAGTTCTTC. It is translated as CASSLTALGLYNEQFF.